These T cell receptor beta chains were read from a single sample in a study of spatial heterogeneity in lung cancer. TCRdb recomputed calls from the 5' RACE reads with MiXCR, one row per CDR3 protein. The sample contains thousands of distinct CDR3 sequences, approximately 6.9% of which appear only once. Sample: lung tumor tissue, taken at surgery. Every receptor here comes from a male donor with early-stage non-small cell lung cancer. Both conserved end residues are part of each CDR3. The order of the fields is V gene, CDR3 length, J gene, CDR3 protein.

>TRBV14|14|TRBJ1-3
CASSQAGAGNTIYF
>TRBV10-2|14|TRBJ1-5
CASSESLDNQPQHF
>TRBV5-1|13|TRBJ2-7
CASSFMGAREQYF
>TRBV27|18|TRBJ1-5
CANTGTGDEGCSNQPQHF
>TRBV30|12|TRBJ2-7
CAWSRGPYEQYF
>TRBV5-1|18|TRBJ2-5
CASSLAGLAGGRKETQYF
>TRBV28|13|TRBJ1-6
CASSLFRNSPLHF
>TRBV20-1|17|TRBJ2-7
CSARTVTSGGYRYEQYF
>TRBV4-1|17|TRBJ1-5
CASSHRTGMEPDQPQHF
>TRBV2|15|TRBJ1-4
CASTLLGSDNEKLFF
>TRBV5-6|19|TRBJ1-6
CASSLGVGTYGSNNSPLHF
>TRBV6-2/TRBV6-3|12|TRBJ1-2
CASSYSSYGYTF
>TRBV7-8|16|TRBJ2-5
CASSLNGRGRLETQYF
>TRBV5-6|20|TRBJ2-1
CASSFVWDGLDSYEYNEQFF
>TRBV20-1|13|TRBJ2-7
CSARPGLGYEQYF
>TRBV7-9|17|TRBJ2-7
CASSLRLPGQGYYEQYF
>TRBV9|14|TRBJ1-3
CASSHRGLGNTIYF
>TRBV30|15|TRBJ2-1
CAWIPPGPAYNEQFF
>TRBV19|16|TRBJ1-4
CASTLWGQPTNEKLFF
>TRBV7-6|15|TRBJ2-1
CASSPLERGYNEQFF